Listed here is a single T cell receptor beta chain. The data stem from a study of technical replicates of blood from a few donors. Germline CDR1 and CDR2: SGHVS and FQNEAQ. V lost 4 bases and J lost 4, with 11 bases in between. This CDR3 region has 14 residues. Only in-frame clones appear in the TCRdb table, and some are missing; sequencing was by immunoSEQ multiplex PCR. The data contain fewer than 12,000 clones, around 94% of them seen just once; the ten biggest clones take up about 7.1%. The specimen was PBMCs. The chain joins TRBV7-8 to TRBJ1-5; unclear D gene. The receptor was isolated from a human donor in good health. The CDR3, as DNA: TGTGCCAGCAGCTCCCGTGAGGGTAATCAGCCCCAGCATTTT. Its translation: CASSSREGNQPQHF.